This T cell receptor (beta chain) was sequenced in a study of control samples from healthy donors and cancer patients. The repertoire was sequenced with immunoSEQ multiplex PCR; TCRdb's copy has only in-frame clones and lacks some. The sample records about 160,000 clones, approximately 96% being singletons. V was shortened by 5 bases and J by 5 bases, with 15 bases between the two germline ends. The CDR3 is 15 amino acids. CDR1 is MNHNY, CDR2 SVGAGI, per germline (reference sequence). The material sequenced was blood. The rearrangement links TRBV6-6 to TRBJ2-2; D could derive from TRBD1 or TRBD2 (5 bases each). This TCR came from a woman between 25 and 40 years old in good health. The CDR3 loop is CASSPGTARTGELFF. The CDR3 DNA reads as TGTGCCAGCAGTCCCGGGACGGCGAGAACCGGGGAGCTGTTTTTT.